This T cell receptor (beta chain) was profiled in a study of T cells and copy number aberrations in small-cell lung cancer. Using immunoSEQ multiplex PCR, the repertoire was profiled, and TCRdb retains in-frame clones only, with some absent. Here the sample spans some 7,000 clones, roughly three quarters being singletons. Trimming left V 3 bases short and J 7 bases short, with 8 bases between. CDR3 length: 12 residues. In germline, CDR1 is SGDLS, CDR2 YYNGEE. The sample was normal tissue next to the tumor. The chain combines TRBV9 with TRBJ2-1, with D possibly matching TRBD2 (5 bases). The source is an older woman with small cell lung cancer. Some clones in this sample may be carry-over from other donors' samples. The CDR3 sequence is CASSDGDNEQFF. For the CDR3, the DNA is TGTGCCAGCAGCGACGGGGATAATGAGCAGTTCTTC.